These T cell receptor beta chains were read from a single sample in a study of liver allograft versus peripheral blood T cells. TCRdb used MiXCR to reprocess the reads, holding one entry per CDR3 protein. This sample has approximately 4,000 distinct CDR3 sequences, with 13% to 15% found just once. These receptors were obtained from a human patient who had a liver transplant. Part of the T cells may come from the graft donor. Each CDR3 is given with its conserved first and last residue. D genes are given only for firm matches. A clone size is listed for some rows: how often the clone was seen (once, few, many), or a class if it is expanded.

clone_size j_call d_call v_call cdr3_nt cdr3_aa
medium-sized TRBJ1-5 - TRBV28 TGTGCCAGCAGTTTAGCGGGGAGCAATCAGCCCCAGCATTTT CASSLAGSNQPQHF
few TRBJ2-1 - TRBV5-6 TGTGCCAGCAGCGACCACAATGAGCAGTTCTTC CASSDHNEQFF
medium-sized TRBJ1-5 - TRBV11-2 TGTGCCAGCAGCTTAAGACGCCGAGAAAATAGCAATCAGCCCCAGCATTTT CASSLRRRENSNQPQHF
medium-sized TRBJ1-2 - TRBV6-2/TRBV6-3 TGTGCCAGCAGTGCTCAGGGGCGCCAGGTTCATGGCTACACCTTC CASSAQGRQVHGYTF
medium-sized TRBJ2-7 TRBD2 TRBV28 TGTGCCAGCAGCCACCCCGGGGGGGACGAAGGGCAGTACTTC CASSHPGGDEGQYF
medium-sized TRBJ1-1 - TRBV7-9 TGTGCCAGCAGCTTAGTTGTACAGCCGGCGTACACTGAAGCTTTCTTT CASSLVVQPAYTEAFF
medium-sized TRBJ1-2 - TRBV5-5 TGTGCCAGCAGCCGGGACAACATGGACTATGGCTACACCTTC CASSRDNMDYGYTF
medium-sized TRBJ2-2 - TRBV18 TGTGCCATCACGGGCCCTAACACCGGGGAGCTGTTTTTT CAITGPNTGELFF
many TRBJ1-1 - TRBV12-3/TRBV12-4 TGTGCCAGCAGAATCGGATTCATGAACACTGAAGCTTTCTTT CASRIGFMNTEAFF
medium-sized TRBJ2-7 - TRBV19 TGTGCCAGTAGTATAGGGCCGGGCTACGAGCAGTACTTC CASSIGPGYEQYF
medium-sized TRBJ1-1 - TRBV15 TGTGCCACCAGCAGAGATTGGAAGCACACTGAAGCTTTCTTT CATSRDWKHTEAFF
many TRBJ2-1 - TRBV7-9 TGTGCCAGCAGCCCCCCTTCGAACAATGAGCAGTTCTTC CASSPPSNNEQFF
medium-sized TRBJ1-6 - TRBV6-1 TGTGCCAGCAGTGAATCGGCAGGGACAAATTCACCCCTCCACTTT CASSESAGTNSPLHF
many TRBJ2-5 TRBD2 TRBV29-1 TGCAGCGTCCCCTTGCGGGGGGGCCAAGAGACCCAGTACTTC CSVPLRGGQETQYF
large TRBJ1-3 - TRBV19 TGTGCCACCTCGGGGGGATACTCTGGAAACACCATATATTTT CATSGGYSGNTIYF
- TRBJ2-1 - TRBV2 TGTGCCAGCACCGAAGGGGTCAATGAGCAGTTCTTC CASTEGVNEQFF
medium-sized TRBJ1-2 - TRBV24-1 TGTGCCACCAGTGATTCCTACGGACAGAGCTATGGCTACACCTTC CATSDSYGQSYGYTF
medium-sized TRBJ1-5 - TRBV27 TGTGCCAGCAGTTTAGGCTTTAATCAGCCCCAGCATTTT CASSLGFNQPQHF
few TRBJ2-2 TRBD1 TRBV2 TGTGCCAGCAGTCAGTGGGACAGGCTTAACACCGGGGAGCTGTTTTTT CASSQWDRLNTGELFF
medium-sized TRBJ1-1 - TRBV27 TGTGCCAGCAGTTTTCTATCCGGGTCGCTGAACACTGAAGCTTTCTTT CASSFLSGSLNTEAFF
many TRBJ2-7 TRBD1 TRBV5-4 TGTGCCACTCGTAATGGACAGGGACTCTACGAGCAGTACTTC CATRNGQGLYEQYF
large TRBJ2-2 - TRBV18 TGTGCCAGCTCACCACGTCGAGGCACCGGGGAGCTGTTTTTT CASSPRRGTGELFF
medium-sized TRBJ1-1 - TRBV19 TGTGCCAGTAGTATCGACAAGAACACTGAAGCTTTCTTT CASSIDKNTEAFF
medium-sized TRBJ2-7 TRBD1 TRBV7-2 TGTGCCAGCAGCTTAGGTCTCTCAGGGGGCTACGAGCAGTACTTC CASSLGLSGGYEQYF
medium-sized TRBJ2-7 TRBD2 TRBV30 TGTGCCTGGAGTGCCGTTAGCGGGAGTCGCTCCGAGCAGTACTTC CAWSAVSGSRSEQYF